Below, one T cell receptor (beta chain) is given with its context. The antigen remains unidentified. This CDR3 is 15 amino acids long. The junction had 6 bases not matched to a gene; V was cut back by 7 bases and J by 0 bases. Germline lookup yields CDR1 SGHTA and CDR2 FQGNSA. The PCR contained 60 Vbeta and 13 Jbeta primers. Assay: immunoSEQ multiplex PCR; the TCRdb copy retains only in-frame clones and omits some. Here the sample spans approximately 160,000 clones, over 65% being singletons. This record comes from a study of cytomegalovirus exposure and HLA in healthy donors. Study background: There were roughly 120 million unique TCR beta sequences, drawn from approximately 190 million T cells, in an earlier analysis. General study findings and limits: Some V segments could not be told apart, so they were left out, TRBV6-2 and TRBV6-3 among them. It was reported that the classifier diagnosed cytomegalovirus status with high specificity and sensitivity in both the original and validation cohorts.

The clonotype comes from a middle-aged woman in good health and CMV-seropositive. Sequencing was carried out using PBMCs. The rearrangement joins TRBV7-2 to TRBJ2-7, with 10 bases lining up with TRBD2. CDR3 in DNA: TGTGCCAGCACCACTAGCGGGGCCCACTCCTACGAGCAGTACTTC. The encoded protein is CASTTSGAHSYEQYF. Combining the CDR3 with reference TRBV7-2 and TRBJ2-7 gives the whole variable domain GAGVSQSPSNKVTEKGKDVELRCDPISGHTALYWYRQSLGQGLEFLIYFQGNSAPDKSGLPSDRFSAERTGGSVSTLTIQRTQQEDSAVYLCASTTSGAHSYEQYFGPGTRLTVT.